This paragraph covers one T cell receptor beta chain sequence. The data belong to a study of blood T cells in healthy people across ages. A second about 6 to 11 cycle PCR used barcoded and J-beta primers. MiXCR, run by TCRdb on the 5' RACE reads, gives a single entry per CDR3 protein. The sample shows around 1,900,000 distinct CDR3 sequences, about 39% of them seen only once. Germline CDR1 is SGHVS and CDR2 is FNYEAQ. The V end was cut by 1 base, the J end by 0 bases, with 9 bases between. This CDR3 has 15 amino acids. V gene TRBV7-6 combines with J gene TRBJ1-2; D remains unclear. Sequencing was done on a sample of blood. This receptor was taken from a human donor in good health. The CDR3 coding sequence is TGTGCCAGCAGCTTAGGAGACGGCCCTAACTATGGCTACACCTTC. Residues: CASSLGDGPNYGYTF.